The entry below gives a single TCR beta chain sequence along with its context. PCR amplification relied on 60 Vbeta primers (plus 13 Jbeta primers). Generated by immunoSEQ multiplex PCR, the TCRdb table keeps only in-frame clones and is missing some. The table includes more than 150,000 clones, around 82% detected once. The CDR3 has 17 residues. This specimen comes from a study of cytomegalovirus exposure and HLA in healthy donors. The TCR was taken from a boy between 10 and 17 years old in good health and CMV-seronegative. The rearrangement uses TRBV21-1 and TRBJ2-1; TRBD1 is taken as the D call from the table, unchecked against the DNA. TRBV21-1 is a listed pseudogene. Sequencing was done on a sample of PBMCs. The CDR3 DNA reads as TGTGCCAGCAGCAGATTGATGGGACAGGGATTCTACAATGAGCAGTTCTTC. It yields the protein CASSRLMGQGFYNEQFF.